This T cell receptor beta chain was identified in a study of T cells in tumors after PD-1 blockade. Study overall: Daily vismodegib 150 mg continued in a subset of anti-PD-1-treated patients. Tumor samples yielded 20 to 25-fold more depth than single-cell TCR sequencing.

Trimming removed 0 bases at V and 7 bases at J, with 11 bases between. The CDR3 extends over 14 amino acids. Germline V gene data show CDR1 as SGHDN and CDR2 as FVKESK. Genomic DNA template from tumor biopsies or peripheral blood, about 600 ng to 6,500 ng input. TCRdb's table, derived via immunoSEQ multiplex PCR, lists solely in-frame clones and lacks some. The data contain several thousand clones, about 68% of them singletons. This clonotype was obtained from a human donor with basal cell carcinoma. Material: tumor tissue, obtained after anti-PD-1 treatment. The gene calls are TRBV14 and TRBJ2-3; perhaps TRBD2 as D (6 bases). The CDR3 bases are TGTGCCAGCAGCCAAGATATTGGGAGGAATACGCAGTATTTT. Its translation: CASSQDIGRNTQYF.